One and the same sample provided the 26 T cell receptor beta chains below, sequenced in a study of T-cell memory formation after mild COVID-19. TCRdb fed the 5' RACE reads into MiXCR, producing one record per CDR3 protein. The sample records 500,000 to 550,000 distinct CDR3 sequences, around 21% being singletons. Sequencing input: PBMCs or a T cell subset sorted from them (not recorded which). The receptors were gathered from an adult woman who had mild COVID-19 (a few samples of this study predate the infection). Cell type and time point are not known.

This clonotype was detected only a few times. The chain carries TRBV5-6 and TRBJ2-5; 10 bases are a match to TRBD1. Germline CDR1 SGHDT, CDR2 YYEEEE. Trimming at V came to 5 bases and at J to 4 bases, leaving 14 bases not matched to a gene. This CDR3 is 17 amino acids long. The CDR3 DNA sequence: TGTGCCAGCAGTTACTACTCCGGGACAGGGGATGGAGAGACCCAGTACTTC. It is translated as CASSYYSGTGDGETQYF.

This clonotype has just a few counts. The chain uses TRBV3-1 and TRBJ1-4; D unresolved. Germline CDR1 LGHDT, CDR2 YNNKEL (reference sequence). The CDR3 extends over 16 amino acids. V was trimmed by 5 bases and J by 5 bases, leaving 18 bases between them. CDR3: CASSDSRGGSNEKLFF. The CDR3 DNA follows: TGTGCCAGCAGCGACTCACGGGGAGGGTCAAATGAAAAACTGTTTTTT. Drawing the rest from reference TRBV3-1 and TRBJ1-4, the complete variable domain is DTAVSQTPKYLVTQMGNDKSIKCEQNLGHDTMYWYKQDSKKFLKIMFSYNNKELIINETVPNRFSPKSPDKAHLNLHINSLELGDSAVYFCASSDSRGGSNEKLFFGSGTQLSVL.

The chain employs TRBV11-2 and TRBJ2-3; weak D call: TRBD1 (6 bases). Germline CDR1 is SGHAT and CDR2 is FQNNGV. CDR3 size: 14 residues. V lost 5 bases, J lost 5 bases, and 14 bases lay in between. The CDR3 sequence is CASSLRTVVDTQYF. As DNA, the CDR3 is TGTGCCAGCAGCCTCCGGACAGTTGTAGATACGCAGTATTTT.

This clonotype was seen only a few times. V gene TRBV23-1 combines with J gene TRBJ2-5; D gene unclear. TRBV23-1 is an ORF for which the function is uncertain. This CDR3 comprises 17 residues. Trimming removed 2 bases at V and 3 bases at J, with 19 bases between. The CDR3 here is CASSQITSGTVEETQYF. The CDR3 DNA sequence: TGCGCCAGCAGTCAAATCACCTCTGGAACAGTTGAAGAGACCCAGTACTTC.

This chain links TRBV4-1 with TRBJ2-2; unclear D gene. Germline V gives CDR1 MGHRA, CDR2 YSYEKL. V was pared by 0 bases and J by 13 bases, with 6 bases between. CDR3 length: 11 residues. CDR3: CASSQDSRLFF. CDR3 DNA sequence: TGCGCCAGCAGCCAAGACTCGCGGCTGTTTTTT.

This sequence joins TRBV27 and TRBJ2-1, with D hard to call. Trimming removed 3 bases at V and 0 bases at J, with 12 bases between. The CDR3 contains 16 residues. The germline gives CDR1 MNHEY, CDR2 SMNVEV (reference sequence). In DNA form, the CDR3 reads TGTGCCAGCAGTTTCCGCCCTCCGAGCTCCTACAATGAGCAGTTCTTC. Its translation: CASSFRPPSSYNEQFF.

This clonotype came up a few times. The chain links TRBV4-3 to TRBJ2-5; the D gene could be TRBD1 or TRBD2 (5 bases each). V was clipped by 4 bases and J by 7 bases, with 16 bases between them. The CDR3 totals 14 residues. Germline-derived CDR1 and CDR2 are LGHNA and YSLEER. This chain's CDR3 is CASSPGPQGGTQYF. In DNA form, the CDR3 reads TGCGCCAGCAGCCCGGGGCCTCAAGGTGGGACCCAGTACTTC.

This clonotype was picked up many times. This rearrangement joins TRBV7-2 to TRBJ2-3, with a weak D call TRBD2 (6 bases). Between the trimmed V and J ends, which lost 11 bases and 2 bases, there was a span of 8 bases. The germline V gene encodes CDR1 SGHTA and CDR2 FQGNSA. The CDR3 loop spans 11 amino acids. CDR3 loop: CASGLTDTQYF. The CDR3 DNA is TGTGCCTCGGGACTCACAGATACGCAGTATTTT.

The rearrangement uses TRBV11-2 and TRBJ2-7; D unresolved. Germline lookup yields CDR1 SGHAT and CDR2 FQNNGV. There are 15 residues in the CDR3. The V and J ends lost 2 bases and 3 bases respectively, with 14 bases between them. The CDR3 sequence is CASSLLSSGGYEQYF. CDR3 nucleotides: TGTGCCAGCAGCTTATTGTCGTCAGGCGGCTACGAGCAGTACTTC.

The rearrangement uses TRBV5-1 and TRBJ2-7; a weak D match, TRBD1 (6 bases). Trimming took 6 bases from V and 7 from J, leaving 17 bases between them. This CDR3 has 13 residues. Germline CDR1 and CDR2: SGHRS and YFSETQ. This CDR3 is CASKPQGSGEQYF. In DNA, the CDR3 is TGCGCCAGCAAACCTCAGGGGAGTGGGGAGCAGTACTTC.

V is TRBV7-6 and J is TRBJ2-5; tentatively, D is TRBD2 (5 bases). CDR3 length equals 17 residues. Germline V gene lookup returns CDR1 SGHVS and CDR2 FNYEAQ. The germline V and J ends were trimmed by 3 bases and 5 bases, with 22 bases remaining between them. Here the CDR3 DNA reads TGTGCCAGCAGCTTCGCCCCACTAGGCAGAGGATCGGAGACCCAGTACTTC. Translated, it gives CASSFAPLGRGSETQYF.

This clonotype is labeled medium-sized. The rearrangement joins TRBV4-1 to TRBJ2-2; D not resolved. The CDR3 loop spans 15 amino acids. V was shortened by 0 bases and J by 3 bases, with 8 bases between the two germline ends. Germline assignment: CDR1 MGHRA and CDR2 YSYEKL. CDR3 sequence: CASSQDLEYTGELFF. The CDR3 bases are TGCGCCAGCAGCCAAGATCTGGAGTACACCGGGGAGCTGTTTTTT.

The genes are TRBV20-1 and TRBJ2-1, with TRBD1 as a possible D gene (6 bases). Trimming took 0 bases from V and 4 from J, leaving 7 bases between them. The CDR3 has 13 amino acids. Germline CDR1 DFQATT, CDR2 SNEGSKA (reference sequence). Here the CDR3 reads CSARETGYNEQFF. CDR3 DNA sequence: TGCAGTGCTAGAGAAACAGGGTACAATGAGCAGTTCTTC.

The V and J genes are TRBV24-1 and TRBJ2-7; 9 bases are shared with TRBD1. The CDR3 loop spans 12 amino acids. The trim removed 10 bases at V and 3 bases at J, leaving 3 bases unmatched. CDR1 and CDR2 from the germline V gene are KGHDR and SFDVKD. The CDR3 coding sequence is TGTGCCACAGGACAGGGGAGCTACGAGCAGTACTTC. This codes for CATGQGSYEQYF.

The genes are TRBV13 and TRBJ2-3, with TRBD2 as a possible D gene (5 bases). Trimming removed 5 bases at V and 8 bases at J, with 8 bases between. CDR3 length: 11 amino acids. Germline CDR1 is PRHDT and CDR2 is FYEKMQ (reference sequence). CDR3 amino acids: CASSPEGTQYF. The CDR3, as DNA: TGTGCCAGCAGCCCCGAGGGTACGCAGTATTTT.

DNA of the CDR3: TGTGCCAGCACCGGCAGGAACATGAACACTGAAGCTTTCTTT. Its protein is CASTGRNMNTEAFF. This chain links TRBV2 with TRBJ1-1; D is undetermined. The CDR3 sequence is 14 residues long. V lost 7 bases, J lost 0 bases, and 12 bases lay in between. Germline loops: CDR1 SNHLY, CDR2 FYNNEI.

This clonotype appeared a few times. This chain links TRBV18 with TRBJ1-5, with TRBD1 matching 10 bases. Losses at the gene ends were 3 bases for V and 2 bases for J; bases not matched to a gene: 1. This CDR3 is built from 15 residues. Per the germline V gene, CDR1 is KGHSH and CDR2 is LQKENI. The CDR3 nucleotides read TGTGCCAGCTCACCGGGGACAGGGGGCAATCAGCCCCAGCATTTT. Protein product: CASSPGTGGNQPQHF.

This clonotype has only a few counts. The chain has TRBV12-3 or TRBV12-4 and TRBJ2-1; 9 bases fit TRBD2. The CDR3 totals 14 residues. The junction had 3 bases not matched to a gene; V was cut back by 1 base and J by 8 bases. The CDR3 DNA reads TGTGCCAGCAGTTTAGTAGCGGGAGTACATGAGCAGTTCTTC. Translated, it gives CASSLVAGVHEQFF.

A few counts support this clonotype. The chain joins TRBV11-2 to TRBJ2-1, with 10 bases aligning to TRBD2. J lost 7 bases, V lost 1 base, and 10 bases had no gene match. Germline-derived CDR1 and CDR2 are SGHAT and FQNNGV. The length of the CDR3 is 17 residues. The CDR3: CASSLVVGPSGSNEQFF. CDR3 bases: TGTGCCAGCAGCTTAGTAGTGGGGCCTAGCGGGAGTAATGAGCAGTTCTTC.

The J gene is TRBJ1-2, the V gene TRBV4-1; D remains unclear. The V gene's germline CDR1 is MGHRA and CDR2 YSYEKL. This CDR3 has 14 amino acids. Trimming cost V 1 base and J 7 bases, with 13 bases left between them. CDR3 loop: CASSQGAGRGGYTF. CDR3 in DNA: TGCGCCAGCAGCCAAGGGGCAGGAAGAGGTGGCTACACCTTC.

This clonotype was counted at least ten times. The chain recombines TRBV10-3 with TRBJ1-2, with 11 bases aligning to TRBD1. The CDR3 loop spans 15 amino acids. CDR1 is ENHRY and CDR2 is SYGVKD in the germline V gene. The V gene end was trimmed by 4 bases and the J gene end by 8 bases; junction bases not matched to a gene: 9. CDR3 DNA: TGTGCCATCAGTGGGACAGGGGGCCCTCTGGAGGGCTACACCTTC. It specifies CAISGTGGPLEGYTF.

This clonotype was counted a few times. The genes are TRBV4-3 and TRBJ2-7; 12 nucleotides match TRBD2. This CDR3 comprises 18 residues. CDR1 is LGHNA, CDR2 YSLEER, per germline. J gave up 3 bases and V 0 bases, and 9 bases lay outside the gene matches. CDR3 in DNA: TGCGCCAGCAGCCAAGAGCGCCCCCTAGCGGGAGGGTTCTACGAGCAGTACTTC. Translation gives CASSQERPLAGGFYEQYF.

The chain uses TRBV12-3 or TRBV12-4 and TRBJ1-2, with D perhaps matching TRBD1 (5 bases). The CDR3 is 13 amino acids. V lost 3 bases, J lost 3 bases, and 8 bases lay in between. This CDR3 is CASSFDRDYGYTF. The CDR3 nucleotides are TGTGCCAGCAGTTTCGACAGAGACTATGGCTACACCTTC.

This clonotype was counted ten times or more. CDR3 residues: CASSLEALGDEQYF. CDR3 sequence (DNA): TGTGCCAGCAGCTTAGAGGCACTCGGCGACGAGCAGTACTTC. The chain is built from TRBV7-2 and TRBJ2-7; no clear D. CDR3 length: 14 residues. Trimming stripped 1 base from V and 5 bases from J, with 12 bases between. Germline values: CDR1 SGHTA, CDR2 FQGNSA. Full variable domain (rest looked up from reference TRBV7-2 and TRBJ2-7): GAGVSQSPSNKVTEKGKDVELRCDPISGHTALYWYRQSLGQGLEFLIYFQGNSAPDKSGLPSDRFSAERTGGSVSTLTIQRTQQEDSAVYLCASSLEALGDEQYFGPGTRLTVT.

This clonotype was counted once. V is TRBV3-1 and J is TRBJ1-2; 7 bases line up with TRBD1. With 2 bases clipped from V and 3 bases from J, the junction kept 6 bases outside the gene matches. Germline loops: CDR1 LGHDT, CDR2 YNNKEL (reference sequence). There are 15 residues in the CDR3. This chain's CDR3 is CASSQRQGSHYGYTF. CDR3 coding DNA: TGTGCCAGCAGCCAACGACAGGGTTCTCACTATGGCTACACCTTC.

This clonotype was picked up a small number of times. The CDR3 DNA reads TGCGCCAGCAGCTTGGCACGGAAGGATAACACTGAAGCTTTCTTT. This translates into CASSLARKDNTEAFF. The chain joins TRBV5-1 to TRBJ1-1; no definite D call. The CDR3 is 15 amino acids. V was shortened by 0 bases and J by 2 bases, with 11 bases between the two germline ends. The germline V gene has CDR1 SGHRS and CDR2 YFSETQ.